The sequence of this TCR beta chain was determined in a study of blood T cell repertoires in COVID-19. The data were produced by immunoSEQ multiplex PCR, yet TCRdb's version contains in-frame clones alone and is incomplete. This sample carries approximately 300,000 clones, roughly nine tenths of them seen once, and the ten largest clones take around 5.9%. J was trimmed by 8 bases and V by 5 bases; bases with no gene match: 7. CDR1 is SGHRS, CDR2 YFSETQ, per germline. This CDR3 region has 14 residues. The chain joins TRBV5-1 to TRBJ1-6, with 7 bases that match TRBD1. The sequence was obtained from a woman aged 25 to 39 who had recovered from COVID-19. Sequenced material: PBMCs or T cells enriched from blood (not recorded which). The DNA for the CDR3 is TGCGCCAGCAGAGCGACAGGGAAAGATTCACCCCTCCACTTT. The encoded protein is CASRATGKDSPLHF.